Below, 6 T cell receptor beta chains from the same sample are listed, as sequenced in a study of T cells after yellow fever vaccination. TCRdb re-called the 5' RACE reads through MiXCR, storing one row per CDR3 protein. The sample lists hundreds of thousands of distinct CDR3 sequences, about 12% occurring once. The specimen was PBMCs, collected on the day of the yellow fever booster vaccination. All receptors come from a man aged 30 to 39 who received the YFV17D yellow fever vaccine.

The rearrangement uses TRBV20-1 and TRBJ1-2, with D perhaps TRBD1 (5 bases). Between the trimmed V and J ends, which lost 2 bases and 4 bases, there was a span of 14 bases. Germline V gives CDR1 DFQATT, CDR2 SNEGSKA (reference sequence). The length of the CDR3 is 14 residues. The CDR3 DNA reads TGCAGTGCTAGACGGGGGGGAAAAAGCTATGGCTACACCTTC. As protein: CSARRGGKSYGYTF.

This clonotype was picked up a small number of times. The genes are TRBV24-1 and TRBJ2-2; D unresolved. Germline CDR1 KGHDR, CDR2 SFDVKD. The CDR3 runs 13 residues. Trimming removed 1 base at V and 5 bases at J, with 4 bases between. CDR3 DNA: TGTGCCACCAGTGATTTTTTTACCGGGGAGCTGTTTTTT. Its translation is CATSDFFTGELFF.

This clonotype has just a few counts. The rearrangement uses TRBV6-2 or TRBV6-3 and TRBJ2-7; 7 bases line up with TRBD2. Trimming cost V 6 bases and J 7 bases; bases outside gene matches: 9. Looked up from germline, CDR1 is MNHEY and CDR2 is SVGEGT. The CDR3 is 13 residues long. In nucleotides, the CDR3 is TGTGCCAGCAGGGGGACTACGTTTTGGGAGCAGTACTTC. This sequence encodes CASRGTTFWEQYF.

This chain links TRBV20-1 with TRBJ2-5, with 7 bases matching TRBD2. Per the germline V gene, CDR1 is DFQATT and CDR2 is SNEGSKA (reference sequence). Trimming removed 4 bases from V and 8 bases from J; junction bases left unmatched: 10. The CDR3 has 13 residues. CDR3 loop: CSATGTTKNTQYF. As DNA, the CDR3 is TGCAGTGCTACCGGGACTACCAAGAATACCCAGTACTTC.

This rearrangement joins TRBV6-1 to TRBJ2-7, with TRBD1 as a possible D gene (5 bases). Deletions cut 6 bases from V and 2 bases from J, with 14 bases between. Per germline, CDR1 MNHNS and CDR2 SASEGT. The CDR3 has 14 amino acids. This CDR3 reads CASSRFIGAYEQYF. CDR3 in DNA: TGTGCCAGCAGCCGATTCATAGGGGCCTACGAGCAGTACTTC.

This sequence joins TRBV20-1 and TRBJ2-3; TRBD2 is a possible D gene (5 bases). This CDR3 spans 14 amino acids. Per the germline V gene, CDR1 is DFQATT and CDR2 is SNEGSKA (reference sequence). V was clipped by 3 bases and J by 4 bases, with 14 bases between them. The chain's CDR3 is CSARRKRNSDTQYF. CDR3 in DNA: TGCAGTGCTAGGAGAAAGCGGAACTCAGATACGCAGTATTTT.